This TCR beta chain is drawn from a study of T cell changes during pregnancy in multiple sclerosis. Data came from immunoSEQ multiplex PCR; TCRdb stores just in-frame clones and leaves some out. The sample lists about 80,000 clones; 70% to 90% were seen once. A few counts support this clone. There are 22 residues in the CDR3. CDR1 is LGHNA and CDR2 is YNFKEQ in the germline V gene. Losses at the gene ends were 4 bases for V and 1 base for J; bases not matched to a gene: 20. The V call is TRBV4-2, the J call TRBJ2-5, with 14 bases aligning to TRBD2. The material was peripheral blood, obtained before pregnancy. The TCR comes from a female donor with multiple sclerosis, enrolled in a pregnancy study. The CDR3 spells CASSRGVGALGLAGELQETQYF. The DNA of the CDR3 is TGTGCCAGCAGCCGCGGGGTGGGTGCGCTGGGACTAGCGGGGGAACTCCAAGAGACCCAGTACTTC.